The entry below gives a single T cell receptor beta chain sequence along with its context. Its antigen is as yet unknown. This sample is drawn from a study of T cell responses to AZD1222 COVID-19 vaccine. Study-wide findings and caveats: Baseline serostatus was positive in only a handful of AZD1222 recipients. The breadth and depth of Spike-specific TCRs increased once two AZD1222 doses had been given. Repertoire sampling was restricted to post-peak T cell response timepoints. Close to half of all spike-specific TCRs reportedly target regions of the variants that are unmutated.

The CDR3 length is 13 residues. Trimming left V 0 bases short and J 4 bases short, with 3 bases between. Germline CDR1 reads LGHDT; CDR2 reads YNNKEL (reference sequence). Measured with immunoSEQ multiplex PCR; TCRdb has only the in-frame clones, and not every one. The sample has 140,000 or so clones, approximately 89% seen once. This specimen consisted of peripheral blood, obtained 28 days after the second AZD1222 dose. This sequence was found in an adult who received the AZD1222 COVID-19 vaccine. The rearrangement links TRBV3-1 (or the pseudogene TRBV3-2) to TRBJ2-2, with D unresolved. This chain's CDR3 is CASSQEATGELFF. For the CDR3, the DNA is TGTGCCAGCAGCCAAGAGGCCACCGGGGAGCTGTTTTTT.